The next 6 T cell receptor beta chains were all read from a single sample in a study of cytomegalovirus exposure and HLA in healthy donors (dated by TCRdb to the late 2010s). Libraries came from the immunoSEQ multiplex PCR assay. A mixture of 60 forward primers for TCR Vbeta segments and 13 reverse primers for TCR Jbeta segments was used in the multiplex PCR. TCRdb took this table from immuneACCESS and kept in-frame rearrangements with V and J called. Such tables lack part of the clones; where checked against another copy, unresolved V genes explain under half of the gap, and the rest is unexplained. Across this sample there are 270,000 or so clones, with about nine tenths seen only once. The ten top clones hold about 1.5% of the sample. What was sequenced was PBMCs. The origin of the receptors is a girl aged 2 to 10 in good health and CMV-seronegative.

The sample holds one count of this clone. The chain employs TRBV27 and TRBJ2-3, with D unclear. The CDR3 loop spans 12 amino acids. The ends were cut back, 5 bases at V and 2 bases at J, with 5 bases in the middle. Looked up from germline, CDR1 is MNHEY and CDR2 is SMNVEV (reference sequence). The CDR3 region is CASSTNTDTQYF. The DNA of the CDR3 is TGTGCCAGCAGTACAAACACAGATACGCAGTATTTT.

This sequence joins TRBV11-3 and TRBJ1-1; D unresolved. The CDR3 loop spans 13 amino acids. Germline values: CDR1 SGHNT, CDR2 YENEEA. V was clipped by 2 bases and J by 1 base, with 5 bases between them. The CDR3, as DNA: TGTGCCAGCAGCTTAAACAGGAACACTGAAGCTTTCTTT. Residues: CASSLNRNTEAFF.

V and J are TRBV9 and TRBJ2-7; 8 nucleotides line up with TRBD2. The CDR3 totals 15 residues. Germline V CDR1 and CDR2: SGDLS, YYNGEE. Trimming removed 1 base from V and 0 bases from J; junction bases left unmatched: 3. The CDR3 coding sequence is TGTGCCAGCAGCGTATCTAGCGGGCTCTCCTACGAGCAGTACTTC. Translated: CASSVSSGLSYEQYF.

This clone was observed a single time. J is TRBJ2-7 and V is TRBV2; TRBD1 might be the D (6 bases). With 6 bases removed from V and 1 base from J, the gap between germline ends came to 7 bases. This CDR3 has 12 amino acids. CDR1 and CDR2 from the germline V gene are SNHLY and FYNNEI. The CDR3 reads CASRDRSYEQYF. DNA for the CDR3: TGTGCCAGCAGGGACAGATCCTACGAGCAGTACTTC.

The rearrangement uses TRBV2 and TRBJ2-7, with a weak D call TRBD1 (5 bases). V was pared by 5 bases and J by 6 bases, with 14 bases between. CDR1 and CDR2 from the germline V gene are SNHLY and FYNNEI. The CDR3 length is 13 residues. The CDR3 region is CASSSLGGAEQYF. As DNA, the CDR3 is TGTGCCAGCAGTTCTCTAGGTGGGGCCGAGCAGTACTTC.

The CDR3 DNA reads TGTGCCAGCAGTGCTTTGGGAGAGAACACTGAAGCTTTCTTT. Protein sequence: CASSALGENTEAFF. The gene calls are TRBV2 and TRBJ1-1, with no clear D. This CDR3 contains 14 residues. Trimming took 4 bases from V and 1 from J, leaving 10 bases between them. CDR1 and CDR2 from the germline V gene are SNHLY and FYNNEI.